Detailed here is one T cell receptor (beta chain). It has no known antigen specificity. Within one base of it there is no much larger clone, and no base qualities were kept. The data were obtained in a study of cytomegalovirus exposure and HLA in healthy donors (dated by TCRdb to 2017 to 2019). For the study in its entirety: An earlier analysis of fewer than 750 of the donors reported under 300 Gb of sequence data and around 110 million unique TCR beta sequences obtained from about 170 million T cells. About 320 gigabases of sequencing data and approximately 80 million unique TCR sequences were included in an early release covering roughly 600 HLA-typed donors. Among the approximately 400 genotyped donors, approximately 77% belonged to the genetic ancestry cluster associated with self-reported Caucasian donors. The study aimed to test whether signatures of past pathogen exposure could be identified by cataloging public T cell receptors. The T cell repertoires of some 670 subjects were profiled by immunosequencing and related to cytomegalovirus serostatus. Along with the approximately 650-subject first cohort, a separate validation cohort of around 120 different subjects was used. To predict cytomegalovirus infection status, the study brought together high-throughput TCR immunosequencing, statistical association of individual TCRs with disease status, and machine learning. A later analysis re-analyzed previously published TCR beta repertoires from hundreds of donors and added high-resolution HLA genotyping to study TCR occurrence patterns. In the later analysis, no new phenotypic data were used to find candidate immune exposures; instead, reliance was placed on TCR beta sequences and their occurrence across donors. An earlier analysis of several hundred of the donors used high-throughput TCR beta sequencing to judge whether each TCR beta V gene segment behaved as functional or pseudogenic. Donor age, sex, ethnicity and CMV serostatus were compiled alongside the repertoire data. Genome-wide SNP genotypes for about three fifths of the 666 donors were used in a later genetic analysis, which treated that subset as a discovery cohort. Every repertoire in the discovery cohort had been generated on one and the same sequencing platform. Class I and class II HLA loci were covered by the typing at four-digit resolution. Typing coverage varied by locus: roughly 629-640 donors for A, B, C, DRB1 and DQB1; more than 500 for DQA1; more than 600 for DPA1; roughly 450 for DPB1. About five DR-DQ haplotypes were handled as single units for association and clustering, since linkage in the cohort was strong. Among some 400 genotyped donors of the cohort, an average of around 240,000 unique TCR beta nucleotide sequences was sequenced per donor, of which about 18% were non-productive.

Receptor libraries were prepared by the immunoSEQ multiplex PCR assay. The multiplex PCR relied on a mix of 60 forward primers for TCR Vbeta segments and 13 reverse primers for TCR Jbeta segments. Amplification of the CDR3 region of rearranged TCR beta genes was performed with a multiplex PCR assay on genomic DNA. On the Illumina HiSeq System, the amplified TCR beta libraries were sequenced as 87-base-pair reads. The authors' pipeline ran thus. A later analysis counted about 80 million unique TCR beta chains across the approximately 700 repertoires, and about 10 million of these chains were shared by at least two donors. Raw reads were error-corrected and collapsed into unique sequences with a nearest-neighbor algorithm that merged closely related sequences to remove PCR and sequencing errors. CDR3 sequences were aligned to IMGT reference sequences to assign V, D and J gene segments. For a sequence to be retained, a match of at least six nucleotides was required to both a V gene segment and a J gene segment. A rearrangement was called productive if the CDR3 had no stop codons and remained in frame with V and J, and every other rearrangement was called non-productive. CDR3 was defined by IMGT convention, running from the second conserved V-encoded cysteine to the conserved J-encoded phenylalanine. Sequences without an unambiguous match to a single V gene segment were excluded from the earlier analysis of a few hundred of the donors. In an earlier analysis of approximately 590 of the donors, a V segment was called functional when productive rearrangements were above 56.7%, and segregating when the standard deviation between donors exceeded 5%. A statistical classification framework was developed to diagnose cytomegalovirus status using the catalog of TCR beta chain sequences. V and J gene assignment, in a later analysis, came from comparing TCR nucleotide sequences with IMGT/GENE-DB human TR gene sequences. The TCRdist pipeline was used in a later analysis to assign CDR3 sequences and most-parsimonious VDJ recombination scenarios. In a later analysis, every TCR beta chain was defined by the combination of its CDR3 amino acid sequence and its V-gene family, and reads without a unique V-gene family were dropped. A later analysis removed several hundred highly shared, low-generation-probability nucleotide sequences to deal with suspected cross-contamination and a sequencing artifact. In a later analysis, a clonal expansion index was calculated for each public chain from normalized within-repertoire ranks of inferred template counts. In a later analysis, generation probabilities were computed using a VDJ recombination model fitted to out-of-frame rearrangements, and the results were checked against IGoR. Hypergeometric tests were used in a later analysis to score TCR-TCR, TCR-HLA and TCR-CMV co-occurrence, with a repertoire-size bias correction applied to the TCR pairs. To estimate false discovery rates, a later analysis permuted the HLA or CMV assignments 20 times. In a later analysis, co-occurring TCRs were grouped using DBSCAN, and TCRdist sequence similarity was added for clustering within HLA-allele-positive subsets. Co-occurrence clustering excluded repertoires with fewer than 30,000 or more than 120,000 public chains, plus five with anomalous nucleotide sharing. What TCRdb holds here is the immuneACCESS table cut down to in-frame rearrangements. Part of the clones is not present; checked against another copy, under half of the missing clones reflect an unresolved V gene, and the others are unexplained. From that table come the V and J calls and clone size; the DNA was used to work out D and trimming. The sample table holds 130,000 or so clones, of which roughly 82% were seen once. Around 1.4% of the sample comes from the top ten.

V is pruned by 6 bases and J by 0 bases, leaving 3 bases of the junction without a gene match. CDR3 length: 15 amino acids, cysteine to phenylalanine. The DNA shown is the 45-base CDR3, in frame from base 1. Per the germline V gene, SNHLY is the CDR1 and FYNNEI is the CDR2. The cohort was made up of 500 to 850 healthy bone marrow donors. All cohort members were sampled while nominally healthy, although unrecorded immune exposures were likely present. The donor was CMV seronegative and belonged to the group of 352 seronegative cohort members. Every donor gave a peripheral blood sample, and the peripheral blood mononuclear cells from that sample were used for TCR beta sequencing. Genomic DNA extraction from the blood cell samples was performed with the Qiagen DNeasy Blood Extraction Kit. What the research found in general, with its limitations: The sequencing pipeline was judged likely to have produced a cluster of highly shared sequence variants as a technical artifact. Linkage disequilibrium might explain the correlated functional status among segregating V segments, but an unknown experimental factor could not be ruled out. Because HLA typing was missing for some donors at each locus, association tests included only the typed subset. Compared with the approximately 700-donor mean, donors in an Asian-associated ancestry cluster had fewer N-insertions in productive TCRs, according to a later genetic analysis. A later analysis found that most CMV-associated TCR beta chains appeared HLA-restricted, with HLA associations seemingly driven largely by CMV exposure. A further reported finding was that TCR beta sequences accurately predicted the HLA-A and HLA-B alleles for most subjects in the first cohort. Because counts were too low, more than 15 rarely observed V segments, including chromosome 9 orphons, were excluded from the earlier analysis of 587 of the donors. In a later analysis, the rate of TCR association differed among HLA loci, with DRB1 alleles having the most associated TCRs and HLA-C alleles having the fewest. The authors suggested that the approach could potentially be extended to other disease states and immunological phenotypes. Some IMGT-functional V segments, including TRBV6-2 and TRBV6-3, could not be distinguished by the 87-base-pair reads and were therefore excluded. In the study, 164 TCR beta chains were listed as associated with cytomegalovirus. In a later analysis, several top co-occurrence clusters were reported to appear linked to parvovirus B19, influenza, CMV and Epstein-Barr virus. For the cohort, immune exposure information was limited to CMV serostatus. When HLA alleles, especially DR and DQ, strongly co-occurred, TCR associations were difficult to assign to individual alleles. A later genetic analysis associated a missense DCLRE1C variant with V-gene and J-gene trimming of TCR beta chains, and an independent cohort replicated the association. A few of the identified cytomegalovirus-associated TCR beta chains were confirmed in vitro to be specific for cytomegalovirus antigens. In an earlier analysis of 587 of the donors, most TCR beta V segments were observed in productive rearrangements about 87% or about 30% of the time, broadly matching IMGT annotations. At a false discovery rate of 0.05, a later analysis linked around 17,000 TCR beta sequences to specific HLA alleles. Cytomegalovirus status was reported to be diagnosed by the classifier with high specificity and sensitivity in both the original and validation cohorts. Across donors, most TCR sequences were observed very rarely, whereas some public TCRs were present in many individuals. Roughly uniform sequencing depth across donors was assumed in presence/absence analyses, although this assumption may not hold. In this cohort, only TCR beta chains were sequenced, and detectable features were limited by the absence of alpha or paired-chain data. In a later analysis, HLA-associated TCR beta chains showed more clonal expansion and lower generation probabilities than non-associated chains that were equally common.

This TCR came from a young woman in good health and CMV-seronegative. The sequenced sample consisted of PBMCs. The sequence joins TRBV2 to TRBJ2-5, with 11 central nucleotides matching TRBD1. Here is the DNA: TGTGCCAGCAGCAGGGACAGGGGGTACCAAGAGACCCAGTACTTC. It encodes CASSRDRGYQETQYF.